The clone carrying this T cell receptor beta chain was seen repeatedly, ten times or more. MiXCR, applied by TCRdb to the 5' RACE reads, yields one record per CDR3 protein. The sample lists 150,000 to 200,000 distinct CDR3 sequences; more than 9% were seen once. The data were taken from a study of CD8 T cells in ankylosing spondylitis. With 0 bases removed from V and 0 bases from J, the gap between germline ends came to 10 bases. CDR1 SGDLS and CDR2 YYNGEE come from the germline V gene. The CDR3 runs to 15 residues. The chain has TRBV9 and TRBJ2-7; D is ambiguous. Material: blood, either unsorted or a sorted T cell fraction (not recorded which). The sequence was collected from a male donor with ankylosing spondylitis or in good health (not recorded which). DNA for the CDR3: TGTGCCAGCAGCGTAGCGCCCTTTAGCTCCTACGAGCAGTACTTC. It yields the protein CASSVAPFSSYEQYF.